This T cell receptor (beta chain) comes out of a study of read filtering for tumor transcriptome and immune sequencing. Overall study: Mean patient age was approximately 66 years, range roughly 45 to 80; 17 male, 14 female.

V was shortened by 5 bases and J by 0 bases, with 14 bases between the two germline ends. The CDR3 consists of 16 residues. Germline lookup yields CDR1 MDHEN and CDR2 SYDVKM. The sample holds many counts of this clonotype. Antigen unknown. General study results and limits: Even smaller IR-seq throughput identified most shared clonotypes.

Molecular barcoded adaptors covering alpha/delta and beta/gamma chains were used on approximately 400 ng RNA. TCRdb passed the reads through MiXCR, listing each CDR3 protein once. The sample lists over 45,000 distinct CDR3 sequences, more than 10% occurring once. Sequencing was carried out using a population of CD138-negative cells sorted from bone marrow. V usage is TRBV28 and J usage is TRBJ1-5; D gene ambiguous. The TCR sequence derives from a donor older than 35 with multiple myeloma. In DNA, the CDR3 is TGTGCCAGCAGTAAAGCCCTAGGGATTAGCAATCAGCCCCAGCATTTT. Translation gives CASSKALGISNQPQHF.